The clone carrying this T cell receptor beta chain appeared a few times. Its antigen is not known. This sample stems from a study of OX40 agonist ivuxolimab in advanced cancers. Study context: Partial responses were seen in three patients, one with hepatocellular carcinoma and two with cutaneous melanoma. Study-wide findings and caveats: Within 6 weeks, CD4+ and CD8+ blood T cells expanded clonally at 0.1 to 3.0 mg/kg.

Only in-frame clones appear in the TCRdb table, and some are missing; sequencing was by immunoSEQ multiplex PCR. This table has around 51,000 clones, about 90% appearing once. CDR3 length equals 14 residues. Germline CDR1 and CDR2: LNHNV and YYDKDF (reference sequence). V lost 8 bases, J lost 0 bases, and 11 bases lay in between. On cycle 4 day 1 and cycle 7 day 1, as well as at baseline, blood was sampled. The chain combines TRBV15 with TRBJ1-5; D is unclear. Sequenced material: CD4+ or CD8+ T cells sorted from blood, taken in a trial of the OX40 agonist ivuxolimab. This TCR came from an adult with an advanced solid tumor such as melanoma, head and neck, liver or kidney cancer. CDR3 nucleotides: TGTGCCACCGGTAAACAGTATAGCAATCAGCCCCAGCATTTT. Translating it yields CATGKQYSNQPQHF.